The 20 T cell receptor beta chains presented below share a single source sample, sequenced in a study of post-analysis software for immune sequencing data. Study observations and caveats: The five TRBV segments detected at higher frequency in patients than in controls included TRBV5-6, TRBV5-1 and TRBV20-1.

These receptors have no identified antigens. Every TCR beta cDNA library bore unique molecular identifiers. TCRdb independently ran MiXCR on the PCR reads; one entry per CDR3 protein. The repertoire holds more than 450,000 distinct CDR3 sequences, with around 36% as singletons. The sample was blood. These receptors came from a girl aged 2-17 years with multiple sclerosis.

The chain employs TRBV20-1 and TRBJ1-4; D is possibly TRBD1 (6 bases). Looked up from germline, CDR1 is DFQATT and CDR2 is SNEGSKA (reference sequence). The CDR3 covers 14 residues. The V and J ends lost 3 bases and 6 bases respectively, with 14 bases between them. This CDR3 is CSASSGEGYEKLFF. CDR3 nucleotides: TGCAGTGCTAGTTCAGGGGAGGGATATGAAAAACTGTTTTTT.

CDR3 in amino acids: CASSAGATGAGEAFF. In DNA, the CDR3 is TGTGCCAGCAGCGCCGGGGCAACAGGGGCGGGGGAAGCTTTCTTT. The chain recombines TRBV9 with TRBJ1-1; TRBD1 agrees at 7 bases. V dropped 3 bases and J dropped 8; count of bases not matched to a gene: 13. Germline CDR1 reads SGDLS; CDR2 reads YYNGEE. CDR3 length equals 15 residues.

On this clonotype itself: Since a much larger clone is just one base distant, this may be a read error. The rearrangement uses TRBV4-2 and TRBJ1-2; 12 nucleotides line up with TRBD1. This CDR3 comprises 14 residues. Germline V lookup: CDR1 LGHNA, CDR2 YNFKEQ. The DNA for the CDR3 is TGTGCCGGCAGCCAGCCCGGGACAGGGGGCGGCTACACCTTC. Amino acid sequence: CAGSQPGTGGGYTF.

This chain links TRBV29-1 with TRBJ2-7; 9 bases agree with TRBD1. The DNA end is more similar to TRBJ2-5, so the J call may be wrong. The V gene's germline CDR1 is SQVTM and CDR2 ANQGSEA. This CDR3 has 13 residues. The CDR3 loop is CSVSRQGGETQYF. CDR3 coding DNA: TGCAGCGTCTCCCGACAGGGGGGGGAGACCCAGTACTTC.

J is TRBJ2-1 and V is TRBV5-1, with unresolved D. This CDR3 comprises 11 residues. The V gene's germline CDR1 is SGHRS and CDR2 YFSETQ. The V end was cut by 4 bases, the J end by 9 bases, with 8 bases between. The CDR3 DNA reads as TGCGCCAGCAGCCGACAAGCTGAGCAGTTCTTC. It specifies CASSRQAEQFF.

The chain employs TRBV6-6 and TRBJ2-3; TRBD2 agrees at 9 bases. The germline CDR1 and CDR2 sequences are MNHNY and SVGAGI (reference sequence). J gave up 4 bases and V 2 bases, and 1 base lay outside the gene matches. The CDR3 contains 14 residues. The CDR3 region has the DNA TGTGCCAGCAGTTACGGCGGGGGGGCAGATACGCAGTATTTT. This codes for CASSYGGGADTQYF.

For the CDR3, the DNA is TGCGCCAGCAGTGATTCTAACAAGGGCCCGAGCTCCTACGAGCAGTACTTC. It specifies CASSDSNKGPSSYEQYF. The chain couples TRBV10-2 to TRBJ2-5; D is unclear. TRBJ2-7 matches the DNA end more closely, so the J call is doubtful. The length of the CDR3 is 17 residues. Germline V CDR1 and CDR2: WSHSY, SAAADI.

With respect to this clonotype: A much larger clone differs from this one at a single base, so this may be a read error. The genes are TRBV5-1 and TRBJ1-2, with D possibly matching TRBD1 (5 bases). The CDR3 consists of 13 residues. Germline loops: CDR1 SGHRS, CDR2 YFSETQ. The CDR3 nucleotides are TGCGCCAGCAGCCTGGCGGGACCCTATGGCTGCACCTTC. Its translation is CASSLAGPYGCTF.

Many counts were recorded for this clonotype. The gene calls are TRBV2 and TRBJ2-2; D is unclear. The CDR3 consists of 13 residues. CDR1 and CDR2 from the germline V gene are SNHLY and FYNNEI. V shed 7 bases and J shed 0 bases, with 6 bases lying between them. The CDR3 here is CASTPANTGELFF. For the CDR3, the DNA is TGTGCCAGCACCCCCGCGAACACCGGGGAGCTGTTTTTT.

This rearrangement joins TRBV7-2 to TRBJ2-5; 9 bases are shared with TRBD2. With V trimmed by 3 bases and J by 7 bases, 12 bases remained unmatched. Germline values: CDR1 SGHTA, CDR2 FQGNSA. This CDR3 comprises 16 residues. The CDR3 is CASSLWEIAGVVTQYF. The CDR3 DNA follows: TGTGCCAGCAGCTTGTGGGAGATAGCGGGGGTTGTGACCCAGTACTTC.

The sample holds a few counts of this clonotype. The rearrangement joins TRBV29-1 to TRBJ2-1, with 9 bases matching TRBD2. Germline trimming cut 4 bases from V and 5 bases from J; bases unmatched to any gene: 9. Germline V lookup: CDR1 SQVTM, CDR2 ANQGSEA. CDR3 size: 15 residues. CDR3 region: CSVAPKSGGNNEQFF. The CDR3 region has the DNA TGCAGCGTTGCCCCTAAGAGCGGGGGGAACAATGAGCAGTTCTTC.

V gene TRBV12-3 or TRBV12-4 combines with J gene TRBJ1-5; TRBD1 is a possible D gene (5 bases). This CDR3 has 13 residues. The V end was cut by 7 bases, the J end by 7 bases, with 14 bases between. CDR3 amino acids: CASMMGRWQPQHF. The CDR3 DNA sequence: TGTGCCAGCATGATGGGACGGTGGCAGCCCCAGCATTTT.

The rearrangement joins TRBV12-3 or TRBV12-4 to TRBJ1-6, with TRBD1 matching 8 bases. This CDR3 has 16 residues. V lost 1 base, J lost 7 bases, and 6 bases stayed unmatched. The CDR3: CASSLGLGQANSPLHF. The CDR3 DNA reads as TGTGCCAGCAGTTTAGGGCTGGGACAGGCAAATTCACCCCTCCACTTT.

The table lists this clonotype with a few counts. The chain links TRBV5-1 to TRBJ2-6; either TRBD1 or TRBD2 may supply D (5 bases each). This CDR3 region has 18 residues. With 3 bases removed from V and 1 base from J, the gap between germline ends came to 17 bases. The V gene's germline CDR1 is SGHRS and CDR2 YFSETQ. The CDR3 nucleotides read TGCGCCAGCAGCTCCCCTGACAGAGGGATTTCTGGGGCCAACGTCCTGACTTTC. Residues: CASSSPDRGISGANVLTF.

This clonotype was detected only a few times. V and J are TRBV4-1 and TRBJ1-6; 9 bases map to TRBD1. The CDR3 runs 19 residues. Trimming at V came to 1 base and at J to 1 base, leaving 8 bases not matched to a gene. Germline V gene lookup returns CDR1 MGHRA and CDR2 YSYEKL. This CDR3 reads CASSQGTGEGVSYNSPLHF. The CDR3, as DNA: TGCGCCAGCAGCCAAGGGACAGGGGAGGGTGTGTCCTATAATTCACCCCTCCACTTT.

The CDR3 region has the DNA TGCAGTGCTAGAGCCCCCGGGACAGGTGCCAACGAGCAGTACTTC. This gives the protein CSARAPGTGANEQYF. The rearrangement links TRBV20-1 to TRBJ2-7, with 8 bases identical to TRBD1. Germline V gene sequence: CDR1 DFQATT, CDR2 SNEGSKA (reference sequence). CDR3 length: 15 amino acids. V was pared by 1 base and J by 5 bases, with 10 bases of the junction left unmatched.

This clonotype showed up just a few times. The genes are TRBV6-6 and TRBJ2-5, with D possibly matching TRBD1 (5 bases). This CDR3 has 14 residues. Germline V lookup: CDR1 MNHNY, CDR2 SVGAGI (reference sequence). Deletions cut 9 bases from V and 5 bases from J, with 19 bases between. The CDR3 DNA sequence: TGTGCCAGTCTAGGCTGGGGCCCCCCGGAGACCCAGTACTTC. Its translation: CASLGWGPPETQYF.

The chain links TRBV20-1 to TRBJ1-4; D may be TRBD1 (6 bases). This CDR3 region has 15 residues. V was trimmed by 2 bases and J by 5 bases, leaving 15 bases between them. Looked up from germline, CDR1 is DFQATT and CDR2 is SNEGSKA (reference sequence). CDR3 sequence reads: CSARRGGGINEKLFF. In DNA, the CDR3 is TGCAGTGCTAGAAGGGGGGGCGGTATCAATGAAAAACTGTTTTTT.

J is TRBJ2-5 and V is TRBV6-5, with D unclear. CDR3 size: 14 residues. CDR1 and CDR2 from the germline V gene are MNHEY and SVGAGI. The V end was cut by 2 bases, the J end by 5 bases, with 12 bases between. Written as DNA, the CDR3 is TGTGCCAGCAGTTACCGACTCGGGCGGGAGACCCAGTACTTC. It encodes CASSYRLGRETQYF.

This clonotype appeared a few times. The V and J genes are TRBV6-5 and TRBJ2-7; D tentatively reads TRBD1 or TRBD2 (6 bases each). CDR1 is MNHEY and CDR2 is SVGAGI in the germline V gene. This CDR3 region has 14 residues. V lost 6 bases and J 3 bases, leaving 15 bases between the germline ends. The CDR3 loop is CASRSQGGGYEQYF. CDR3 sequence (DNA): TGTGCCAGCAGGTCACAGGGAGGTGGCTACGAGCAGTACTTC.